The rows below give T cell receptor beta chains drawn from one sample of a study of beta chain features in type 1 diabetes. The repertoire was sequenced with immunoSEQ multiplex PCR; TCRdb's copy has only in-frame clones and lacks some. In the table there are about 340,000 clones, 8% of which are singletons. Material: central memory CD4+ T cells from blood. These receptors all come from a woman aged 18-30 years in good health. CDR3s include the opening cysteine and the closing phenylalanine or tryptophan. D genes are given only for firm matches. A row's size may be missing; if present it is once, few, many or a size class.

J: TRBJ2-3; length: 13; V: TRBV4-3; size: many; D: NA; CDR3: CASSQAGRDTQYF; DNA: TGCGCCAGCAGCCAGGCTGGACGGGATACGCAGTATTTT
J: TRBJ2-3; length: 15; V: TRBV9; size: NA; D: TRBD2; CDR3: CASSVGAGGGDTQYF; DNA: TGTGCCAGCAGCGTAGGTGCGGGAGGTGGAGATACGCAGTATTTT
J: TRBJ2-3; length: 14; V: TRBV5-1; size: NA; D: NA; CDR3: CASSIGQTTDTQYF; DNA: TGCGCCAGCAGCATTGGACAGACCACAGATACGCAGTATTTT
J: TRBJ2-1; length: 15; V: TRBV9; size: NA; D: NA; CDR3: CASSEGEGRGNEQFF; DNA: TGTGCCAGCAGCGAGGGGGAGGGCCGGGGTAATGAGCAGTTCTTC
J: TRBJ1-5; length: 15; V: TRBV7-8; size: few; D: NA; CDR3: CASRKGFESNQPQHF; DNA: TGTGCCAGCAGAAAGGGATTTGAGAGCAATCAGCCCCAGCATTTT
J: TRBJ2-2; length: 15; V: TRBV5-1; size: NA; D: TRBD2; CDR3: CASSLGLAVTGELFF; DNA: TGCGCCAGCAGCTTGGGACTAGCGGTCACCGGGGAGCTGTTTTTT
J: TRBJ2-1; length: 15; V: TRBV10-3; size: NA; D: TRBD2; CDR3: CAISESPGLASEQFF; DNA: TGTGCCATCAGTGAGTCCCCGGGACTAGCATCCGAGCAGTTCTTC
J: TRBJ2-3; length: 15; V: TRBV4-2; size: NA; D: TRBD2; CDR3: CASSLSGTSTDTQYF; DNA: TGTGCCAGCAGCCTCAGCGGGACTAGCACAGATACGCAGTATTTT
J: TRBJ1-1; length: 14; V: TRBV4-3; size: NA; D: NA; CDR3: CASSKTRGNTEAFF; DNA: TGCGCCAGCAGTAAGACAAGGGGGAACACTGAAGCTTTCTTT
J: TRBJ2-7; length: 14; V: TRBV5-1; size: few; D: NA; CDR3: CASSQQQGSGEQYF; DNA: TGCGCCAGCAGCCAACAACAGGGATCTGGCGAGCAGTACTTC
J: TRBJ2-1; length: 17; V: TRBV5-5; size: NA; D: NA; CDR3: CASSWSFSGNSYNEQFF; DNA: TGTGCCAGCAGCTGGAGTTTTTCAGGGAACTCCTACAATGAGCAGTTCTTC
J: TRBJ2-6; length: 18; V: TRBV27; size: many; D: TRBD1; CDR3: CASSMGQGGTSGANVLTF; DNA: TGTGCCAGCAGTATGGGACAGGGGGGGACTTCTGGGGCCAACGTCCTGACTTTC
J: TRBJ2-1; length: 15; V: TRBV6-5; size: NA; D: NA; CDR3: CASSKSGMGYNEQFF; DNA: TGTGCCAGCAGTAAATCGGGAATGGGCTACAATGAGCAGTTCTTC
J: TRBJ2-1; length: 17; V: TRBV14; size: NA; D: TRBD1; CDR3: CASSHLRGTVSLNEQFF; DNA: TGTGCCAGCAGCCATCTACGAGGGACAGTCTCCTTAAATGAGCAGTTCTTC
J: TRBJ2-2; length: 16; V: TRBV7-8; size: NA; D: NA; CDR3: CASSFRGFASTGELFF; DNA: TGTGCCAGCAGCTTTAGGGGCTTTGCCAGCACCGGGGAGCTGTTTTTT
J: TRBJ1-2; length: 16; V: TRBV7-9; size: few; D: TRBD1; CDR3: CASSRGAGTDNYGYTF; DNA: TGTGCCAGCAGCCGAGGGGCCGGGACAGACAACTATGGCTACACCTTC
J: TRBJ2-5; length: 15; V: TRBV5-4; size: few; D: TRBD1; CDR3: CASSLRDRAQETQYF; DNA: TGTGCCAGCAGCTTGAGGGACAGGGCCCAAGAGACCCAGTACTTC
J: TRBJ1-2; length: 13; V: TRBV29-1; size: NA; D: NA; CDR3: CSVANRFFDGYTF; DNA: TGCAGCGTTGCCAACAGGTTTTTCGATGGCTACACCTTC
J: TRBJ2-3; length: 12; V: TRBV18; size: few; D: NA; CDR3: CASSPKTDTQYF; DNA: TGTGCCAGCTCACCAAAAACAGATACGCAGTATTTT
J: TRBJ2-1; length: 15; V: TRBV9; size: NA; D: NA; CDR3: CASSVRAESYNEQFF; DNA: TGTGCCAGCAGCGTAAGGGCGGAATCCTACAATGAGCAGTTCTTC
J: TRBJ1-2; length: 13; V: TRBV10-3; size: NA; D: NA; CDR3: CAISPAGEDGYTF; DNA: TGTGCCATCAGTCCCGCAGGGGAGGATGGCTACACCTTC
J: TRBJ2-1; length: 14; V: TRBV30; size: NA; D: TRBD2; CDR3: CAWSVTGRAGEQFF; DNA: TGTGCCTGGAGTGTAACCGGGAGGGCAGGTGAGCAGTTCTTC
J: TRBJ2-5; length: 12; V: TRBV10-3; size: many; D: NA; CDR3: CAIGRDQETQYF; DNA: TGTGCCATCGGGCGGGACCAAGAGACCCAGTACTTC
J: TRBJ2-3; length: 17; V: TRBV9; size: NA; D: TRBD2; CDR3: CASSVQAERDPPDTQYF; DNA: TGTGCCAGCAGCGTTCAGGCAGAGCGGGACCCACCAGATACGCAGTATTTT
J: TRBJ2-7; length: 13; V: TRBV28; size: many; D: NA; CDR3: CASTPSSWLEQYF; DNA: TGTGCCAGCACCCCTAGCTCGTGGCTCGAGCAGTACTTC
J: TRBJ2-4; length: 14; V: TRBV7-9; size: NA; D: NA; CDR3: CASSPRRAKNIQYF; DNA: TGTGCCAGCAGCCCGAGGCGGGCCAAAAACATTCAGTACTTC
J: TRBJ1-5; length: 14; V: TRBV7-2; size: few; D: NA; CDR3: CASSYRQGVQPQHF; DNA: TGTGCCAGCAGCTATCGGCAAGGAGTACAGCCCCAGCATTTT
J: TRBJ2-3; length: 14; V: TRBV11-2; size: few; D: NA; CDR3: CASSTGTNADTQYF; DNA: TGTGCCAGCAGCACAGGGACTAACGCGGATACGCAGTATTTT
J: TRBJ1-4; length: 15; V: TRBV4-3; size: few; D: NA; CDR3: CASSQEPRAGGKLFF; DNA: TGCGCCAGCAGCCAAGAGCCCCGGGCGGGCGGAAAACTGTTTTTT
J: TRBJ2-7; length: 12; V: TRBV7-2; size: few; D: NA; CDR3: CASSSSSYEQYF; DNA: TGTGCCAGCAGCTCCTCATCCTACGAGCAGTACTTC
J: TRBJ2-1; length: 15; V: TRBV14; size: many; D: TRBD2; CDR3: CASSLLAGGPSEQFF; DNA: TGTGCCAGCAGCCTTCTAGCGGGAGGGCCAAGTGAGCAGTTCTTC
J: TRBJ2-1; length: 15; V: TRBV7-9; size: NA; D: TRBD2; CDR3: CASSSTSGSWNEQFF; DNA: TGTGCCAGCAGCTCAACTAGCGGGAGTTGGAATGAGCAGTTCTTC
J: TRBJ2-7; length: 16; V: TRBV21-1; size: few; D: NA; CDR3: CANLKETTSGSYEQYF; DNA: TGTGCCAACCTGAAGGAGACGACTAGCGGGTCCTACGAGCAGTACTTC
J: TRBJ2-1; length: 12; V: TRBV18; size: many; D: TRBD1; CDR3: CASSQDREEQFF; DNA: TGTGCCAGCTCCCAAGACAGGGAGGAGCAGTTCTTC
J: TRBJ1-1; length: 15; V: TRBV19; size: NA; D: NA; CDR3: CASSRTRNHNTEAFF; DNA: TGTGCCAGTAGTCGGACACGGAACCATAACACTGAAGCTTTCTTT
J: TRBJ2-1; length: 16; V: TRBV28; size: many; D: NA; CDR3: CASSSPSGRRYNEQFF; DNA: TGTGCCAGCAGTTCCCCATCGGGACGGCGGTACAATGAGCAGTTCTTC
J: TRBJ2-3; length: 15; V: TRBV4-3; size: many; D: TRBD1; CDR3: CASSQIQGGADTQYF; DNA: TGCGCCAGCAGCCAAATACAGGGGGGCGCAGATACGCAGTATTTT
J: TRBJ2-5; length: 13; V: TRBV18; size: NA; D: NA; CDR3: CASSSQTLETQYF; DNA: TGTGCCAGCTCATCGCAGACCTTAGAGACCCAGTACTTC
J: TRBJ1-5; length: 13; V: TRBV5-8; size: NA; D: NA; CDR3: CASSQDRPEPQHF; DNA: TGTGCCAGCAGCCAGGACAGACCGGAGCCCCAGCATTTT
J: TRBJ2-3; length: 16; V: TRBV29-1; size: few; D: TRBD2; CDR3: CSVEGGEGFSTDTQYF; DNA: TGCAGCGTTGAAGGCGGGGAGGGGTTTTCCACAGATACGCAGTATTTT
J: TRBJ1-5; length: 15; V: TRBV28; size: few; D: NA; CDR3: CASSRREGSNQPQHF; DNA: TGTGCCAGCAGCCGGAGGGAGGGTAGCAATCAGCCCCAGCATTTT
J: TRBJ2-1; length: 15; V: TRBV5-1; size: few; D: NA; CDR3: CASSSSVGYGNEQFF; DNA: TGCGCCAGCAGCTCGAGTGTAGGATATGGCAATGAGCAGTTCTTC
J: TRBJ2-1; length: 14; V: TRBV9; size: NA; D: NA; CDR3: CASSVTSRDNEQFF; DNA: TGTGCCAGCAGCGTAACCTCCCGCGACAATGAGCAGTTCTTC
J: TRBJ2-1; length: 15; V: TRBV7-6; size: NA; D: TRBD2; CDR3: CASSSLAGMAGEQFF; DNA: TGTGCCAGCAGCTCTTTAGCGGGAATGGCGGGTGAGCAGTTCTTC
J: TRBJ2-3; length: 14; V: TRBV28; size: NA; D: NA; CDR3: CASSPVASTDTQYF; DNA: TGTGCCAGCAGTCCAGTAGCGAGCACAGATACGCAGTATTTT
J: TRBJ2-7; length: 14; V: TRBV7-8; size: few; D: NA; CDR3: CASSLAPGPYEQYF; DNA: TGTGCCAGCAGCTTAGCGCCAGGTCCCTACGAGCAGTACTTC
J: TRBJ2-1; length: 15; V: TRBV6-6; size: few; D: TRBD1; CDR3: CASSSTGTGRNEQFF; DNA: TGTGCCAGCAGTTCAACCGGGACAGGGCGTAATGAGCAGTTCTTC
J: TRBJ2-6; length: 16; V: TRBV7-9; size: many; D: TRBD1; CDR3: CASSQTRGLGANVLTF; DNA: TGTGCCAGCAGCCAAACTAGGGGGCTTGGGGCCAACGTCCTGACTTTC
J: TRBJ2-5; length: 13; V: TRBV15; size: NA; D: NA; CDR3: CATSRGRKETQYF; DNA: TGTGCCACCAGCAGAGGGAGGAAAGAGACCCAGTACTTC
J: TRBJ2-3; length: 13; V: TRBV28; size: many; D: TRBD2; CDR3: CASSLYTSGMVYF; DNA: TGTGCCAGCAGTTTATACACTAGCGGGATGGTGTATTTT
J: TRBJ2-2; length: 13; V: TRBV5-1; size: few; D: NA; CDR3: CASSYSDTGELFF; DNA: TGCGCCAGCAGTTACAGCGACACCGGGGAGCTGTTTTTT
J: TRBJ2-1; length: 16; V: TRBV10-3; size: NA; D: TRBD2; CDR3: CAISRTSGGSYNEQFF; DNA: TGTGCCATCAGTAGGACTAGCGGGGGCTCCTACAATGAGCAGTTCTTC